Listed below are T cell receptor beta chains from one sample, sequenced in a study of cytomegalovirus exposure and HLA in healthy donors. TCRdb's copy holds only in-frame clones and misses some; the assay was immunoSEQ multiplex PCR. The sample has more than 110,000 clones. The sequenced sample consisted of PBMCs. Receptor source: a middle-aged man in good health and CMV-seronegative. Both conserved end residues are part of each CDR3. D genes are given only for firm matches.

TRBJ2-7 | - | TRBV12-5 | TGTGCTAGTGGTTGGACGGAGGACGAGCAGTACTTC | CASGWTEDEQYF
TRBJ1-1 | - | TRBV4-1 | TGCGCCAGCAGCCAAGAACGAGGGATGAACACTGAAGCTTTCTTT | CASSQERGMNTEAFF
TRBJ2-7 | TRBD1 | TRBV7-9 | TGTGCCAGCAGCTTAGCGGGGACAGGGGTCGGCGAGCAGTACTTC | CASSLAGTGVGEQYF
TRBJ1-2 | TRBD1 | TRBV5-5 | TGTGCCAGCAGCTGGGGGACAGGGCCTAACTATGGCTACACCTTC | CASSWGTGPNYGYTF
TRBJ2-5 | TRBD1 | TRBV10-3 | TGTGCCTCGAGGGTGGACAGGAACCAAGAGACCCAGTACTTC | CASRVDRNQETQYF
TRBJ2-3 | - | TRBV11-3 | TGTGCCAGCAGCTTAGGTTTACAGGCCACAGATACGCAGTATTTT | CASSLGLQATDTQYF
TRBJ2-3 | TRBD1 | TRBV5-6 | TGTGCCAGCAGCTTAGGGACAGGCACAGATACGCAGTATTTT | CASSLGTGTDTQYF
TRBJ1-6 | - | TRBV19 | TGTGCCAGCTCCGGACAGACTAATTCACCCCTCCACTTT | CASSGQTNSPLHF
TRBJ1-1 | - | TRBV27 | TGTGCCAGCAGTTTAAACCAGGGTGCGATGAACACTGAAGCTTTCTTT | CASSLNQGAMNTEAFF
TRBJ2-5 | TRBD2 | TRBV29-1 | TGCAGCGTTGAAAGGGTTTGGAGGGAGGGAATGGAGACCCAGTACTTC | CSVERVWREGMETQYF
TRBJ1-6 | TRBD1 | TRBV5-1 | TGCGCCAGCAGCTTTACCGGGACAGGGGGTAATTCACCCCTCCACTTT | CASSFTGTGGNSPLHF
TRBJ2-7 | TRBD2 | TRBV13 | TGTGCCAGCAGCCTCCGACTAGCGGGGGGCTACGAGCAGTACTTC | CASSLRLAGGYEQYF
TRBJ2-3 | - | TRBV5-1 | TGCGCCAGCAGCATTCTGGGTGCGGTTGCAGATACGCAGTATTTT | CASSILGAVADTQYF
TRBJ2-7 | TRBD1 | TRBV9 | TGTGCCAGCAGCGTCCGGGACAGGGACTACGAGCAGTACTTC | CASSVRDRDYEQYF
TRBJ2-1 | - | TRBV20-1 | TGCAGTGCTAGCATAGGGGATGAGCAGTTCTTC | CSASIGDEQFF
TRBJ2-3 | TRBD1 | TRBV7-2 | TGTGCCAGCAGCCCTAGGACAGGGGGGATCACAGATACGCAGTATTTT | CASSPRTGGITDTQYF
TRBJ1-5 | - | TRBV18 | TGTGCCAGCCAGGGGCCCAATCAGCCCCAGCATTTT | CASQGPNQPQHF
TRBJ2-7 | - | TRBV4-2 | TGTGCCAGCAGCCAAGCATTACTAGACGAGCAGTACTTC | CASSQALLDEQYF
TRBJ2-7 | - | TRBV19 | TGTGCCAGTAGTAGTGCGGGACCGTTATACGAGCAGTACTTC | CASSSAGPLYEQYF
TRBJ2-2 | TRBD1 | TRBV19 | TGTGCCAGTGGAGGGGGACAGGGGTTCGTCACCGGGGAGCTGTTTTTT | CASGGGQGFVTGELFF
TRBJ1-1 | - | TRBV6-1 | TGTGCCAGCAGTTTAGAGGGTACGACTGAAGCTTTCTTT | CASSLEGTTEAFF
TRBJ1-1 | - | TRBV5-4 | TGTGCCAGCAGCCCCTTTAGAGGGAACACTGAAGCTTTCTTT | CASSPFRGNTEAFF
TRBJ2-2 | - | TRBV6-1 | TGTGCCAGCCACAGGACCGGGGAGCTGTTTTTT | CASHRTGELFF
TRBJ2-7 | TRBD1 | TRBV6-1 | TGTGCCAGCAGTGGGACCGGGACAGGGAGACCCTACGAGCAGTACTTC | CASSGTGTGRPYEQYF
TRBJ2-7 | - | TRBV21-1 | TGTGCCAGCAGCAAAAGTGGGCCGGGAATCTACGAGCAGTACTTC | CASSKSGPGIYEQYF
TRBJ2-3 | - | TRBV7-2 | TGTGCCAGCAGCTTAGAGGAGGCAGATACGCAGTATTTT | CASSLEEADTQYF
TRBJ1-1 | TRBD1 | TRBV28 | TGTGCCAGCAGTTTATCTAGGCGGGCAGGGGGCGATACTGAAGCTTTCTTT | CASSLSRRAGGDTEAFF
TRBJ2-7 | TRBD1 | TRBV2 | TGTGCCAGCAGCGGCCAGGGGGTCTACGAGCAGTACTTC | CASSGQGVYEQYF
TRBJ2-2 | TRBD2 | TRBV2 | TGTGCCATCGAGAGGGGAGCGGGGGGCAACACCGGGGAGCTGTTTTTT | CAIERGAGGNTGELFF
TRBJ1-3 | - | TRBV6-4 | TGTGCCAGCATTCTGCGGGGGAAAACCTCTGGAAACACCATATATTTT | CASILRGKTSGNTIYF
TRBJ1-2 | TRBD1 | TRBV9 | TGTGCCAGCAGCAAGGGACAGGGGGTGATATATGGCTACACCTTC | CASSKGQGVIYGYTF
TRBJ2-3 | TRBD1 | TRBV9 | TGTGCCAGCAGCGCTAGACAGGGGACGGGGGTAGATACGCAGTATTTT | CASSARQGTGVDTQYF
TRBJ2-7 | - | TRBV4-1 | TGCGCCAGCAGCCAGGTTAGAGGCTACGAGCAGTACTTC | CASSQVRGYEQYF
TRBJ1-2 | - | TRBV14 | TGTGCCAGCAGCTCCCAGGCGGGGTCAGGTCGCTACACCTTC | CASSSQAGSGRYTF
TRBJ1-3 | - | TRBV5-6 | TGTGCCAGCAGCTTGGGAGTCTCTGGAAACACCATATATTTT | CASSLGVSGNTIYF
TRBJ2-7 | - | TRBV9 | TGTGCCAGCAGCGTAGGAGGTGTGATAGGGGGAGCATACGAGCAGTACTTC | CASSVGGVIGGAYEQYF
TRBJ2-3 | - | TRBV5-8 | TGTGCCAGCAGGATAGACACGTCTAGCACAGATACGCAGTATTTT | CASRIDTSSTDTQYF
TRBJ2-3 | TRBD2 | TRBV4-1 | TGCGCCAGCAGCCCTCCTAGCGGGGGGACAGATACGCAGTATTTT | CASSPPSGGTDTQYF
TRBJ2-2 | TRBD2 | TRBV2 | TGTGCCAGCAGAATGGCTAGCGGGGATATATCCGGGGAGCTGTTTTTT | CASRMASGDISGELFF